This T cell receptor (beta chain) is drawn from a study of cytomegalovirus exposure and HLA in healthy donors. General study results and limits: Most TCR sequences were seen very rarely across donors, but some public TCRs occurred in many. Reports credit the classifier with highly specific, highly sensitive diagnosis of cytomegalovirus status. The authors listed 150 to 200 TCR beta chains as cytomegalovirus-associated.

The CDR3 runs to 16 residues. The V gene's germline CDR1 is SGDLS and CDR2 YYNGEE. Trimming took 3 bases from V and 2 from J; bases not matched to a gene: 7. This clone was found once. Antigen: not known. Sequencing used immunoSEQ multiplex PCR; TCRdb keeps in-frame clones, though not all of them. In the table there are over 200,000 clones, 83% of which are singletons. The donors formed part of the approximately 130-subject validation cohort, distinct from the roughly 640-subject first cohort. Sequencing used PBMCs. This clonotype was obtained from a woman between 18 and 30 years old in good health and CMV-seronegative. This chain joins TRBV9 and TRBJ2-1; 8 positions match TRBD2. For the CDR3, the DNA is TGTGCCAGCAGCGCGGGAGGGGCAGGGACCTACAATGAGCAGTTCTTC. As protein: CASSAGGAGTYNEQFF.